This T cell receptor beta chain was recovered during a study of blood T cell repertoires in COVID-19 (dated by TCRdb to 2020 to 2021). About the investigation overall: The collaborator samples originated in the United States, Italy and Spain and spanned the acute and convalescent phases of COVID-19. The prospective study material was composed of cDNA or gDNA derived from T cells, B-cell-depleted T cells, or PBMCs. The repertoires were made available in a free public database intended to serve as a resource for research on the immune response to SARS-CoV-2. Where HLA class I and class II types were available, the types were taken from metadata supplied by the sample provider, not from assay-based typing. Nearly every sample came with metadata listing a de-identified subject ID, COVID-19 status, age in years and sex. Deeply sampled blood TCRbeta repertoires from subjects exposed to, actively infected with, or recovered from COVID-19 were included in the dataset. The samples were drawn from two sources: the first 160 participants of the ongoing ImmuneRACE study, and 1,254 subjects contributed by 6 global collaborators. General study outcomes and caveats: The quantity of clinical and demographic metadata differed by source and by participant and was supplied without curation.

In the case of this clone: Its cognate antigen has yet to be identified. No much larger clone is present one base from it, and per-base qualities are unavailable.

CDR1 and CDR2 are drawn from the germline V gene: MDHEN, SYDVKM. The CDR3, from cysteine to phenylalanine, totals 15 residues. Of the read, only the CDR3 DNA is kept; its 45 bases are in frame from base 1. V is pared back by 3 bases and J by 0 bases, with 9 bases lying between the germline termini. In the prospective study, participants were 18 to 89 years old, resided in 20 to 30 geographic areas of the United States, and were enrolled through a virtual design. In the prospective study, cohorts were assigned on the basis of participant-reported clinical history obtained from a screening survey and a study questionnaire. ImmuneRACE Cohort 3 recovered participants were defined by two consecutive negative NP/OP PCR tests, healthcare professional clearance, or symptom resolution. In the prospective study, mobile phlebotomists collected whole blood, serum and a nasopharyngeal or oropharyngeal swab from each participant. Additional blood draws and questionnaires over an approximately 2-month period could optionally be provided by prospective study participants. Prospective study blood samples were shipped either frozen or at room temperature before DNA extraction.

The immunoSEQ Assay, a bias-controlled multiplex PCR, was used to amplify TCRbeta CDR3 regions from genomic DNA. Under the source paper's analysis protocol: Within the assay, amplification of reference gene primers was used to estimate how many nucleated cells each sample contained. To quantify the absolute abundance of each unique TCRbeta CDR3 rearrangement, sequence reads were collapsed and filtered. For each sample, productive Simpson clonality was calculated as the square root of Simpson's diversity index over productive rearrangements. The source is immuneACCESS, and TCRdb retained only in-frame sequences with V and J called. Part of the clones is not carried over; for the studies checked, unresolved V genes explain less than half of this, and the remainder is unexplained. D and trimming were read from the DNA, whereas the V and J calls and clone size are those reported in that table. The sample contains a few hundred thousand clones, 70% to 90% of them found a single time. The top ten constitute more than 2% of the sample.

The sample consisted of PBMCs or T cells enriched from blood (not recorded which). The source of this sequence is a young man who had recovered from COVID-19. The receptor chain draws on TRBV28 and TRBJ1-5; no D gene can be assigned with confidence. Here is the DNA: TGTGCCAGCAGTTTTATACAGTATAGCAATCAGCCCCAGCATTTT. It is translated as CASSFIQYSNQPQHF.